The 32 T cell receptor beta chains presented below share a single source sample, sequenced in a study of long-term antiretroviral therapy in people with HIV. Survey-level immunoSEQ v3.0 assays were run. Profiled with immunoSEQ multiplex PCR; TCRdb holds only in-frame clones, not every one. The sample lists under 20,000 clones; 60% to 85% were seen once. This material consisted of unsorted PBMCs, taken at the start of antiretroviral therapy, before treatment. The source of these receptors is a man aged 18 to 29 with HIV.

The chain recombines TRBV27 with TRBJ2-1; 10 positions match TRBD2. The junction had 10 bases not matched to a gene; V was cut back by 4 bases and J by 10 bases. The length of the CDR3 is 15 residues. CDR1 and CDR2 from the germline V gene are MNHEY and SMNVEV (reference sequence). The CDR3 loop is CASSSKREGRVEQFF. The CDR3 nucleotides are TGTGCCAGCAGTTCCAAGCGGGAGGGCAGAGTCGAGCAGTTCTTC.

The chain carries TRBV4-1 and TRBJ2-1, with 15 positions matching TRBD2. J was trimmed by 6 bases and V by 0 bases; bases with no gene match: 9. Germline V lookup: CDR1 MGHRA, CDR2 YSYEKL. This CDR3 has 19 amino acids. The CDR3 DNA reads as TGCGCCAGCAGCCAAGAAGGGCTAGGGACTAGCGGGGGGTCCAATGAGCAGTTCTTC. Protein product: CASSQEGLGTSGGSNEQFF.

The V gene is TRBV29-1, the J gene TRBJ2-3; D possibly matches TRBD1 or TRBD2 (5 bases each). This CDR3 has 14 amino acids. V gave up 3 bases and J gave up 1 base, with 11 bases separating them. In germline, CDR1 is SQVTM, CDR2 ANQGSEA. The CDR3: CSVDSRDGTDTQYF. The CDR3 bases are TGCAGCGTTGACTCCAGGGACGGCACAGATACGCAGTATTTT.

This clone was observed a few times. The CDR3 nucleotides read TGCGCCAGCAGCTTGCTACAGGCCAGTGGGGAGCTGTTTTTT. Its protein is CASSLLQASGELFF. The chain has TRBV5-1 and TRBJ2-2; possible D gene TRBD1, 5 bases. This CDR3 spans 14 amino acids. CDR1 SGHRS and CDR2 YFSETQ come from the germline V gene. Trimming took off 1 base at V and 8 bases at J, with 12 bases between the two ends.

This chain links TRBV30 with TRBJ1-2; 9 positions match TRBD1. This CDR3 region has 12 residues. J lost 2 bases, V lost 7 bases, and 2 bases had no gene match. The V gene's germline CDR1 is GTSNPN and CDR2 SVGIG (reference sequence). CDR3 in amino acids: CASGQGNYGYTF. The CDR3 DNA reads as TGTGCCTCGGGACAGGGCAACTATGGCTACACCTTC. The variable domain in full, completed from reference TRBV30 and TRBJ1-2, reads SQTIHQWPATLVQPVGSPLSLECTVEGTSNPNLYWYRQAAGRGLQLLFYSVGIGQISSEVPQNLSASRPQDRQFILSSKKLLLSDSGFYLCASGQGNYGYTFGSGTRLTVV.

The gene calls are TRBV5-4 and TRBJ1-2; D gene ambiguous. From germline, CDR1 is SGHNT and CDR2 YYREEE (reference sequence). There are 15 residues in the CDR3. V was trimmed by 1 base and J by 8 bases, leaving 18 bases between them. The CDR3 coding sequence is TGTGCCAGCAGCTTGTGGGCAGAGCGGTGGAGGGGCTACACCTTC. Amino acids: CASSLWAERWRGYTF. The entire variable domain, with the rest obtained from reference TRBV5-4 and TRBJ1-2, is as follows: ETGVTQSPTHLIKTRGQQVTLRCSSQSGHNTVSWYQQALGQGPQFIFQYYREEENGRGNFPPRFSGLQFPNYSSELNVNALELDDSALYLCASSLWAERWRGYTFGSGTRLTVV.

This clone was counted once. The V gene is TRBV28, the J gene TRBJ2-1; D unclear. The CDR3 consists of 16 residues. V dropped 0 bases and J dropped 5 bases, with 14 bases sitting between them. CDR1 MDHEN and CDR2 SYDVKM come from the germline V gene. The chain's CDR3 is CASSLCIRVFDNEQFF. CDR3 sequence (DNA): TGTGCCAGCAGTTTATGCATCCGGGTATTCGACAATGAGCAGTTCTTC.

The chain is built from TRBV11-2 and TRBJ2-7, with 9 bases fitting TRBD1. This CDR3 has 17 residues. Germline trimming cut 4 bases from V and 5 bases from J; bases unmatched to any gene: 15. CDR1 and CDR2 (germline): SGHAT, FQNNGV. The CDR3 spells CASSSRDREVLFDEQYF. Written as DNA, the CDR3 is TGTGCCAGCAGCTCCCGGGACAGGGAGGTCTTATTCGACGAGCAGTACTTC. Based on the CDR3 plus reference TRBV11-2 and TRBJ2-7, the full variable domain is EAGVAQSPRYKIIEKRQSVAFWCNPISGHATLYWYQQILGQGPKLLIQFQNNGVVDDSQLPKDRFSAERLKGVDSTLKIQPAKLEDSAVYLCASSSRDREVLFDEQYFGPGTRLTVT.

This clone was recorded once. Other DNA sequences within the sample encode an identical CDR3. The rearrangement joins TRBV10-3 to TRBJ2-1; D is undetermined. CDR3 size: 12 residues. The V end was cut by 10 bases, the J end by 0 bases, with 7 bases between. Germline V lookup: CDR1 ENHRY, CDR2 SYGVKD. DNA for the CDR3: TGTGCCACCCGAGACTCCTACAATGAGCAGTTCTTC. Encoded protein: CATRDSYNEQFF.

The rearrangement links TRBV28 to TRBJ2-7, with D perhaps TRBD2 (6 bases). V dropped 8 bases and J dropped 5 bases, with 22 bases sitting between them. The CDR3 contains 15 residues. The germline V gene encodes CDR1 MDHEN and CDR2 SYDVKM. CDR3 sequence: CASVEGRRERDEQYF. CDR3 in DNA: TGTGCCAGCGTGGAGGGTCGACGGGAGAGGGACGAGCAGTACTTC.

V usage is TRBV19 and J usage is TRBJ2-1; 8 positions agree with TRBD2. This CDR3 spans 16 amino acids. CDR1 and CDR2 from the germline V gene are LNHDA and SQIVND (reference sequence). J was trimmed by 6 bases and V by 6 bases; bases with no gene match: 13. CDR3 residues: CASSFIWREVGNEQFF. The CDR3 DNA is TGTGCCAGTAGCTTCATATGGCGGGAGGTAGGCAATGAGCAGTTCTTC.

This clone was counted a single time. This sequence joins TRBV13 and TRBJ2-7, with 7 bases that match TRBD1. Germline CDR1 and CDR2: PRHDT and FYEKMQ (reference sequence). Trimming cost V 2 bases and J 0 bases; bases outside gene matches: 7. The CDR3 has 16 amino acids. CDR3 sequence: CASSLKPGQSSYEQYF. Here the CDR3 DNA reads TGTGCCAGCAGCTTAAAACCGGGACAGAGCTCCTACGAGCAGTACTTC.

The rearrangement uses TRBV28 and TRBJ1-4; the D is unclear. The CDR3 is 12 amino acids. V was shortened by 3 bases and J by 4 bases, with 3 bases between the two germline ends. The germline CDR1 and CDR2 sequences are MDHEN and SYDVKM. This CDR3 reads CASSFYNEKLFF. The CDR3 DNA is TGTGCCAGCAGTTTCTATAATGAAAAACTGTTTTTT.

The chain links TRBV19 to TRBJ2-3, with a tentative D call TRBD1 (5 bases). The CDR3 spans 13 residues. V lost 4 bases, J lost 6 bases, and 11 bases lay in between. The germline gives CDR1 LNHDA, CDR2 SQIVND (reference sequence). The CDR3 DNA reads as TGTGCCAGTAGTACAGGTCACAGGGATACGCAGTATTTT. Translated: CASSTGHRDTQYF.

The chain carries TRBV13 and TRBJ2-7; 8 positions agree with TRBD1. CDR1 is PRHDT, CDR2 FYEKMQ, per germline (reference sequence). V gave up 0 bases and J gave up 4 bases; unmatched junction bases: 8. The CDR3 spans 16 residues. CDR3 DNA: TGTGCCAGCAGCTTAGGGGCGGGGACAGGAGGTTACGAGCAGTACTTC. Its protein product is CASSLGAGTGGYEQYF.

V is TRBV4-3 and J is TRBJ2-3, with D hard to call. V was trimmed by 1 base and J by 3 bases, leaving 2 bases between them. Germline V gene lookup returns CDR1 LGHNA and CDR2 YSLEER. The CDR3 covers 12 residues. The CDR3 DNA is TGCGCCAGCAGCCAAGCTACAGATACGCAGTATTTT. Translation gives CASSQATDTQYF.

In its sample, this clone was seen once. The rearrangement joins TRBV5-4 to TRBJ1-2; the D gene is possibly TRBD1 (5 bases). The CDR3 contains 14 residues. The germline V and J ends were trimmed by 0 bases and 9 bases, with 15 bases remaining between them. Germline assignment: CDR1 SGHNT and CDR2 YYREEE (reference sequence). DNA of the CDR3: TGTGCCAGCAGCTTGGAGGGGACCCGAGTGAGCTACACCTTC. It yields the protein CASSLEGTRVSYTF.

The chain joins TRBV28 to TRBJ2-7; the D is unclear. The CDR3 has 13 residues. The germline V and J ends were trimmed by 3 bases and 2 bases, with 8 bases remaining between them. Looked up from germline, CDR1 is MDHEN and CDR2 is SYDVKM. CDR3 DNA sequence: TGTGCCAGCAGTTTCCCCGTAGCCTACGAGCAGTACTTC. Its protein product is CASSFPVAYEQYF. Based on the CDR3 plus reference TRBV28 and TRBJ2-7, the full variable domain is DVKVTQSSRYLVKRTGEKVFLECVQDMDHENMFWYRQDPGLGLRLIYFSYDVKMKEKGDIPEGYSVSREKKERFSLILESASTNQTSMYLCASSFPVAYEQYFGPGTRLTVT.

This rearrangement joins TRBV27 to TRBJ2-7; tentative D call: TRBD1 (6 bases). With 8 bases removed from V and 0 bases from J, the gap between germline ends came to 14 bases. The CDR3 extends over 14 amino acids. Germline V CDR1 and CDR2: MNHEY, SMNVEV (reference sequence). In DNA form, the CDR3 reads TGTGCCAGCGCCCCCAGGGGTGCCTCCTACGAGCAGTACTTC. Amino acid sequence: CASAPRGASYEQYF.

This clone occurred once. J is TRBJ2-1 and V is TRBV28; 7 bases map to TRBD2. The CDR3 sequence is 14 residues long. Germline V gene data show CDR1 as MDHEN and CDR2 as SYDVKM. V lost 3 bases and J lost 9; bases outside the gene matches: 8. CDR3 protein: CASSLLAGASEQFF. The DNA for the CDR3 is TGTGCCAGCAGTTTGTTGGCGGGAGCGAGTGAGCAGTTCTTC.

The chain combines TRBV6-6 with TRBJ2-7; 8 bases line up with TRBD2. CDR3 length equals 13 residues. V was clipped by 8 bases and J by 2 bases; unmatched bases: 5. Germline V CDR1 and CDR2: MNHNY, SVGAGI (reference sequence). The CDR3 here is CASHPAGAYEQYF. The CDR3 bases are TGTGCCAGCCACCCAGCGGGAGCCTACGAGCAGTACTTC.

The rearrangement joins TRBV19 to TRBJ2-7, with 9 bases fitting TRBD1. V trimming: 6 bases; J trimming: 3 bases; junction bases outside the gene matches: 9. The CDR3 contains 15 residues. Germline-derived CDR1 and CDR2 are LNHDA and SQIVND (reference sequence). The CDR3, as DNA: TGTGCCAGTAGCGGTGGACAGGGGAGAGGCTACGAGCAGTACTTC. The encoded protein is CASSGGQGRGYEQYF.

This clone was found once. The chain joins TRBV6-5 to TRBJ2-5; 8 nucleotides match TRBD1. With 6 bases clipped from V and 5 bases from J, the junction kept 5 bases outside the gene matches. The V gene's germline CDR1 is MNHEY and CDR2 SVGAGI. This CDR3 has 13 residues. CDR3 sequence reads: CASSRTGKETQYF. The CDR3 DNA reads TGTGCCAGCAGCAGGACAGGGAAGGAGACCCAGTACTTC.

This rearrangement joins TRBV5-1 to TRBJ2-1, with a tentative D call TRBD2 (6 bases). Germline assignment: CDR1 SGHRS and CDR2 YFSETQ. CDR3 length: 16 amino acids. The ends were cut back, 0 bases at V and 3 bases at J, with 13 bases in the middle. The CDR3 here is CASSLVAGLNYNEQFF. The CDR3 DNA reads TGCGCCAGCAGCTTGGTTGCGGGGTTGAACTACAATGAGCAGTTCTTC. The whole variable domain, remainder taken from reference TRBV5-1 and TRBJ2-1, is KAGVTQTPRYLIKTRGQQVTLSCSPISGHRSVSWYQQTPGQGLQFLFEYFSETQRNKGNFPGRFSGRQFSNSRSEMNVSTLELGDSALYLCASSLVAGLNYNEQFFGPGTRLTVL.

The rearrangement links TRBV4-3 to TRBJ2-7; 7 bases fit TRBD2. Germline assignment: CDR1 LGHNA and CDR2 YSLEER. With 0 bases clipped from V and 3 bases from J, the junction kept 5 bases outside the gene matches. This CDR3 comprises 15 residues. CDR3: CASSQDRGGGYEQYF. The DNA of the CDR3 is TGCGCCAGCAGCCAAGATCGGGGCGGGGGCTACGAGCAGTACTTC.

V and J are TRBV7-2 and TRBJ2-7; perhaps TRBD2 as D (6 bases). Germline V gene lookup returns CDR1 SGHTA and CDR2 FQGNSA. This CDR3 contains 12 residues. V was shortened by 3 bases and J by 6 bases, with 9 bases between the two germline ends. The CDR3 protein is CASSFTSTEQYF. In DNA, the CDR3 is TGTGCCAGCAGCTTCACTAGCACCGAGCAGTACTTC.

The chain carries TRBV7-9 and TRBJ2-5; no firm D call. V shed 6 bases and J shed 5 bases, with 10 bases lying between them. Germline-derived CDR1 and CDR2 are SEHNR and FQNEAQ (reference sequence). The CDR3 is 12 residues long. For the CDR3, the DNA is TGTGCCAGCAGAGAGAACGGGGAGACCCAGTACTTC. It encodes CASRENGETQYF.

The chain carries TRBV4-1 and TRBJ1-1; tentative D call: TRBD1 (6 bases). Germline CDR1 and CDR2: MGHRA and YSYEKL. CDR3 length equals 14 residues. Trimming cost V 8 bases and J 0 bases, with 13 bases left between them. The CDR3 DNA reads as TGCGCCAGCGCCCCCGGGACAATGAACACTGAAGCTTTCTTT. This sequence encodes CASAPGTMNTEAFF.

The chain has TRBV27 and TRBJ1-2; TRBD1 agrees at 8 bases. Germline-derived CDR1 and CDR2 are MNHEY and SMNVEV (reference sequence). V was pared by 6 bases and J by 1 base, with 4 bases of the junction left unmatched. This CDR3 comprises 14 residues. The CDR3 DNA is TGTGCCAGCAGCCCGGGACAGGTTAACTATGGCTACACCTTC. It translates to CASSPGQVNYGYTF.

The rearrangement uses TRBV7-2 and TRBJ1-1, with D possibly TRBD1 on 6 matching bases. Germline V gives CDR1 SGHTA, CDR2 FQGNSA. The CDR3 contains 13 residues. Trimming pared 8 bases from V and 5 bases from J, leaving 15 bases between. CDR3: CASYRESMTEAFF. The CDR3 DNA follows: TGTGCCAGCTACAGGGAGTCGATGACTGAAGCTTTCTTT.

The chain is built from TRBV28 and TRBJ2-1; maybe TRBD2 (5 bases). This CDR3 has 16 amino acids. Germline CDR1 is MDHEN and CDR2 is SYDVKM. V lost 4 bases to trimming and J lost 3 bases, with 16 bases between them. CDR3 in DNA: TGTGCCAGCAGTTCCCTTCGGACTGCCCGCTACAATGAGCAGTTCTTC. It encodes CASSSLRTARYNEQFF.

In regard to this clone: Other nucleotide sequences in the sample specify the same CDR3. The chain couples TRBV29-1 to TRBJ2-7; TRBD1 matches at 10 bases. V gave up 3 bases and J gave up 4 bases; unmatched junction bases: 6. Germline V gives CDR1 SQVTM, CDR2 ANQGSEA. This CDR3 is built from 14 residues. CDR3 coding DNA: TGCAGCGTTGAGGTTGGGGACAGGGGATACGAGCAGTACTTC. The encoded protein is CSVEVGDRGYEQYF.